This T cell receptor beta chain was recorded in a study of radiotherapy plus CTLA-4 blockade in lung cancer. Turning to the study itself: Objective response rate was around 19%; disease control rate, 31%. General study points: In blood, TCR clones derived from the tumor expanded after radiotherapy plus ipilimumab. Strongest reported response predictors: early blood clone changes and post-radiation interferon-beta.

TCRdb's table, derived via immunoSEQ multiplex PCR, lists solely in-frame clones and lacks some. The sample carries about 87,000 clones, 85% to 90% recorded once. V was pared by 4 bases and J by 0 bases, with 7 bases of the junction left unmatched. The V gene's germline CDR1 is SGHRS and CDR2 YFSETQ. This CDR3 region has 18 residues. This clone was recorded only once. Its antigen is still unknown. Sample: peripheral blood, taken from a patient treated with radiotherapy plus ipilimumab. The source of this sequence is a human donor with non-small cell lung cancer that progressed on radiotherapy plus ipilimumab. The chain employs TRBV5-1 and TRBJ2-3; 14 bases map to TRBD2. CDR3 bases: TGCGCCAGCAGCACGGGGACTAGCGGGGGATGGAGCACAGATACGCAGTATTTT. Its translation is CASSTGTSGGWSTDTQYF.